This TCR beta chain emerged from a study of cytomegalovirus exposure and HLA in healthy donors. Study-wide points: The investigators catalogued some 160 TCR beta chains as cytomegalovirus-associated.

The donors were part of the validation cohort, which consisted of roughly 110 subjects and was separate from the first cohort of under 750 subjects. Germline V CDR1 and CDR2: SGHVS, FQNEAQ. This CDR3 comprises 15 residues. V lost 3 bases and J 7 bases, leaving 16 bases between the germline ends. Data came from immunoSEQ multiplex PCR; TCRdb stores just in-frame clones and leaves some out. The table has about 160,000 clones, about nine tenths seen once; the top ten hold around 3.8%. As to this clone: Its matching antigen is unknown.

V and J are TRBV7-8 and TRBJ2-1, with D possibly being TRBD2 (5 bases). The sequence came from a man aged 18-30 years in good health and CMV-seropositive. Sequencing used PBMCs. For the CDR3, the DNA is TGTGCCAGCAGCTTGGGTACTAGTAAAGGGAATGAGCAGTTCTTC. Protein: CASSLGTSKGNEQFF.